The clone carrying this T cell receptor beta chain was seen at least ten times. Its antigen remains unknown. HTBI primers from iRepertoire and Arm-PCR of CDR3 regions yielded the TCR beta libraries. TCRdb ran MiXCR on the multiplex PCR reads and lists one entry per CDR3 protein. The sample carries 450,000 to 500,000 distinct CDR3 sequences, about a sixth recorded once. Time point indicated: newly diagnosed GD, antithyroid drugs for less than 3 months. Extracted PBMC RNA gave rise to the TCR library. The sample belongs to a study of regulatory T cells in long-lasting Graves disease. Study results and limitations: With a small sample size, accuracy may have been reduced.

From germline, CDR1 is SNHLY and CDR2 FYNNEI. CDR3 size: 12 residues. J was trimmed by 10 bases and V by 3 bases; bases with no gene match: 3. The same specimen was also included in a second study, on T cells in Graves' hyperthyroidism and ophthalmopathy. That source adds: Diagnoses used clinical symptoms, serum thyroxine and TRAb, thyroid ultrasound and orbital computed tomography. The TCR CDR3 first-round RT-PCR relied on the HTBI primer set.

Sequenced material: peripheral blood mononuclear cells (PBMCs), taken at new diagnosis, from a patient treated with antithyroid drugs. This chain links TRBV2 with TRBJ1-1; 9 positions match TRBD1. The TCR originated in a middle-aged man with Graves disease. CDR3 DNA: TGTGCCAGCAGTGAGGGGACAGGGCGAGCTTTCTTT. Translating gives CASSEGTGRAFF.